This T cell receptor (beta chain) was profiled in a study of T cells in Graves' hyperthyroidism and ophthalmopathy (dated by TCRdb to the late 2010s). About the study as a whole: Peripheral blood was sampled at the time of initial diagnosis, prior to any treatment. TCR V-J signatures able to tell the groups apart were searched for in a discovery cohort of 90 to 100 patients, of whom about 40 had Graves' ophthalmopathy and 57 had stable Graves' hyperthyroidism. An independent validation cohort of around 19 hyperthyroidism patients and 17 patients who later progressed to ophthalmopathy tested prospective prediction of ophthalmopathy. The approximately 100 discovery patients were randomly split 7:3 into training and test sets. The study also compared thyroid tissue and blood T-cell repertoires from about six Graves' hyperthyroidism patients. Once sampling was done, hyperthyroidism patients were given methimazole at a starting dose of 30 mg daily, whereas ophthalmopathy patients were given high-dose intravenous methylprednisolone. TCR Vbeta CDR3 sequencing of fewer than 150 peripheral blood samples (roughly 41 ophthalmopathy, over 70 hyperthyroidism and around 17 progressor patients) is reported in the paper.

Stable Graves' hyperthyroidism was defined as the absence of progression to ophthalmopathy over 18 months of follow-up. The hyperthyroidism patients were between 18 and 65 years old and newly diagnosed, with a disease duration of less than 2 months. Exclusion was applied to patients with uncontrolled infections, other autoimmune diseases, pregnancy or lactation. Diagnoses were established on the basis of clinical symptoms, serum thyroxine and TRAb, thyroid ultrasound, and orbital computed tomography. Ficoll-Paque density gradient centrifugation was used to isolate PBMCs from 8.5 to 10 ml of fresh peripheral blood. Total RNA was extracted using Trizol reagent, and RNA quality was assessed on an Agilent 2100 Bioanalyzer. This clonotype was observed many times. Its antigen target is currently unknown. No quality values exist for individual bases; no much larger clone is one base distant. Amplification of TCR beta CDR3 regions was carried out from RNA transcripts. The first round of RT-PCR for the TCR CDR3 was performed with the HTBI primer set and the Qiagen OneStep RT-PCR kit. A second multiplex PCR round built the libraries, followed by size selection and purification. The libraries were sequenced on an Illumina HiSeq2000 using paired-end 100 bp reads. In the authors' own workflow: SOAPnuke was used to process the raw data, with reads discarded if the reads contained adapters or uncalled bases, had a mean Phred below 15, or lacked an exact constant-primer or identifier match. High-quality paired reads were merged using COPE v1.2.5, and each unique nucleotide sequence was defined as a clonotype. MiTCR v1.1 was used to align the clonotypes against IMGT TRBV, TRBD and TRBJ reference segments. Analysis was restricted to V-J combinations with a frequency above 0.0001, which covered 99% to 99.2% of repertoires. The TCS score was defined as F50 (clonal expansion) divided by E x V (chaos), with BLOSUM62-based TCRdist calculated between CDR3 peptides within each V-J. Welch's t-statistics and random forest reduced 450 to 600 V-J features to 10 to 15, which were used in a naive Bayes classifier (R e1071). TCRdb cleaned the public reads at Q25 with fastp, built clones with MiXCR and kept in-frame beta chains. Entries are consolidated by CDR3 protein sequence, retaining the most common genes and DNA. These V and J calls derive from TCRdb rather than the authors' analysis. This sample lists a few hundred thousand distinct CDR3 sequences; around a sixth were detected once. The biggest ten clones account for around 7.8% of the sample.

Summary of the overall study and its limitations: Most expanded thyroid clonotypes (frequency above 0.001) were also detected in blood, suggesting blood repertoires may reflect thyroid immune responses. A 13 V-J signature model separated ophthalmopathy from stable hyperthyroidism, with about 88% sensitivity and about 81% specificity in cross-validation and 80%/75% in testing. Sample size was not statistically predetermined, and investigators were not blinded to group allocation. In validation, the model predicted progression to ophthalmopathy with approximately 69% sensitivity and 72% to 75% specificity, a median of roughly seven months before onset.

Ends trimmed: V by 4 bases, J by 2 bases; bases unmatched to a gene: 6. CDR3 length: 15 amino acids, cysteine to phenylalanine. Kept here is only the CDR3 DNA, which spans 45 bases and is read in frame from base 1. From a lookup of the germline V gene, CDR1 and CDR2 are SNHLY and FYNNEI. This receptor was obtained from a woman aged 30 to 39 with Graves' hyperthyroidism. The sequenced sample was blood. The chain couples TRBV2 to TRBJ2-3, and 7 junctional nucleotides match TRBD2. The DNA is TGTGCCAGCAGTGGGGAGGGTTTTAACACAGATACGCAGTATTTT. It specifies CASSGEGFNTDTQYF. The variable domain in full, with residues beyond the CDR3 obtained from the reference TRBV2 and TRBJ2-3 genes, is EPEVTQTPSHQVTQMGQEVILRCVPISNHLYFYWYRQILGQKVEFLVSFYNNEISEKSEIFDDQFSVERPDGSNFTLKIRSTKLEDSAMYFCASSGEGFNTDTQYFGPGTRLTVL.